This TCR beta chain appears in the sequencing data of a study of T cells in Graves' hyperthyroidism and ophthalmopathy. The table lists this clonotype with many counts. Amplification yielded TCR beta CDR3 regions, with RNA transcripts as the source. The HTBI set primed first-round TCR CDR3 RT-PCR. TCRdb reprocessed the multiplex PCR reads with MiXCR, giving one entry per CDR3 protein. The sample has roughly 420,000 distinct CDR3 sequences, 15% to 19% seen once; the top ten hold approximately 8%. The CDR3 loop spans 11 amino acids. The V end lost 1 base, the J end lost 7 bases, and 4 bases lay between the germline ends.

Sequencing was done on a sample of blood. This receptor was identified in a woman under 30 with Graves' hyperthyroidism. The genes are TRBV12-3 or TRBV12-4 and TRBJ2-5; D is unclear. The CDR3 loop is CASSLGGTQYF. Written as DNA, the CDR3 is TGTGCCAGCAGTTTAGGGGGGACCCAGTACTTC.